This T cell receptor beta chain was captured by sequencing in a study of blood T cell repertoires in COVID-19. Produced via immunoSEQ multiplex PCR; TCRdb's table is partial and in-frame only. Among about 150,000 clones, roughly 80% were seen once, and the ten largest hold about 9.2%. Sequencing was performed on PBMCs or T cells enriched from blood (not recorded which). The clonotype originates from a man aged 50 or older who had recovered from COVID-19.

DNA for the CDR3: TGTGCCAGCAGCCTGCCACTAGCGGGTACCTACGAGCAGTACTTC. Translation: CASSLPLAGTYEQYF. The V and J genes are TRBV5-6 and TRBJ2-7; TRBD2 matches 9 bases. V trimming: 4 bases; J trimming: 2 bases; junction bases outside the gene matches: 7. The CDR3 is 15 amino acids. Germline V gives CDR1 SGHDT, CDR2 YYEEEE.